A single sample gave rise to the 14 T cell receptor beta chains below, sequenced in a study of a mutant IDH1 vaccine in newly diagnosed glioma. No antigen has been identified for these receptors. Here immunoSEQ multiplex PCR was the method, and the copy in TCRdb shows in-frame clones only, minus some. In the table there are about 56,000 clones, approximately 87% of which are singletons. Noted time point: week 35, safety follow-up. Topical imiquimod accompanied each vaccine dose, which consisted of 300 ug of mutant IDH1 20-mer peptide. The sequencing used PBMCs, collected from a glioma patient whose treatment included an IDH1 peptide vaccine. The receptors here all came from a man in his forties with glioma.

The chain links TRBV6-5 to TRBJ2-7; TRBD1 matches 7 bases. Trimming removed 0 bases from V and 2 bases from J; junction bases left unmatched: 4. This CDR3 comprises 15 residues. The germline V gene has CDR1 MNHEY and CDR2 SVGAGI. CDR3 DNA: TGTGCCAGCAGTTACTCAACAGGGGCTACCTACGAGCAGTACTTC. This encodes CASSYSTGATYEQYF.

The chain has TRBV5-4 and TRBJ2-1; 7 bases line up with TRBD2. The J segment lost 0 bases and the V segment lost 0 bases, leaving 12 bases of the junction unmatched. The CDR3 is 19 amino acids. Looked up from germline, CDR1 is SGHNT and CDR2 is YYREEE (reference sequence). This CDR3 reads CASSLGGTILRNSYNEQFF. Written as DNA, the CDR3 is TGTGCCAGCAGCTTGGGAGGGACTATTTTGCGCAACTCCTACAATGAGCAGTTCTTC.

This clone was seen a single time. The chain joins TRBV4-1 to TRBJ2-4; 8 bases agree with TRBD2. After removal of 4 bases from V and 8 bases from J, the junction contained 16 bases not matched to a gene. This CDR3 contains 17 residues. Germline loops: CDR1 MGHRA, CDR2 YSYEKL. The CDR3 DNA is TGCGCCAGCAGCCTCGTAGCGGGAAGGGGGGGAGGGGACATTCAGTACTTC. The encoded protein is CASSLVAGRGGGDIQYF.

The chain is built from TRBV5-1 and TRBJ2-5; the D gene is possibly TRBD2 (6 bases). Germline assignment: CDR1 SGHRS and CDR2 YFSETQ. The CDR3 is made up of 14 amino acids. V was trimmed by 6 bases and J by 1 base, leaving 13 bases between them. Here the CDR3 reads CASTPTSSQETQYF. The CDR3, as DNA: TGCGCCAGCACTCCTACTAGCAGCCAAGAGACCCAGTACTTC.

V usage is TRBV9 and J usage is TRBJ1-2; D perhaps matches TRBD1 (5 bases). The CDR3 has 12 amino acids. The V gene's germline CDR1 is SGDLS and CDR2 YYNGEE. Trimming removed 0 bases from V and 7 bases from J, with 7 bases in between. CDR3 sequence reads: CASSVGGGGYTF. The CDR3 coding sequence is TGTGCCAGCAGCGTAGGGGGGGGTGGCTACACCTTC. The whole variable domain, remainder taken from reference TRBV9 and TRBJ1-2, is DSGVTQTPKHLITATGQRVTLRCSPRSGDLSVYWYQQSLDQGLQFLIQYYNGEERAKGNILERFSAQQFPDLHSELNLSSLELGDSALYFCASSVGGGGYTFGSGTRLTVV.

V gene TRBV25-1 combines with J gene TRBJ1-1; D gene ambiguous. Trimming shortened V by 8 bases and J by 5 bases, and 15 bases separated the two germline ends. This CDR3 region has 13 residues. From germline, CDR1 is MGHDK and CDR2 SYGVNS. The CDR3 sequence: CASGVSTGTEAFF. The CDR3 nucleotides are TGTGCCAGCGGGGTCTCAACTGGTACTGAAGCTTTCTTT.

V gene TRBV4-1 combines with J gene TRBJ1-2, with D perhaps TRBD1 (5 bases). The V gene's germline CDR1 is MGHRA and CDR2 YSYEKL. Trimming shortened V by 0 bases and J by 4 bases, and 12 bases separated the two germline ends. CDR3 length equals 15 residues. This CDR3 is CASSQDPGNFYGYTF. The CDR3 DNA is TGCGCCAGCAGCCAAGATCCAGGGAACTTCTATGGCTACACCTTC.

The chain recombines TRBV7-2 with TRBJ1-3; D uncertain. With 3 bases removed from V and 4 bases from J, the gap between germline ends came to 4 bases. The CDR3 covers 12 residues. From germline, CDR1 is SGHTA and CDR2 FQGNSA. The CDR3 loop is CASSLPGNTIYF. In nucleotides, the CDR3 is TGTGCCAGCAGCTTGCCGGGAAACACCATATATTTT.

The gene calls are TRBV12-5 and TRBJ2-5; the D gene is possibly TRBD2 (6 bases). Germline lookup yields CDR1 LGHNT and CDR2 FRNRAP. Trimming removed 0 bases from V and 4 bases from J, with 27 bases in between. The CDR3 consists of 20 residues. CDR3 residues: CASGLVRDGQPGLEGETQYF. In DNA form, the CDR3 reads TGTGCTAGTGGTTTGGTACGGGATGGACAACCGGGACTGGAAGGAGAGACCCAGTACTTC.

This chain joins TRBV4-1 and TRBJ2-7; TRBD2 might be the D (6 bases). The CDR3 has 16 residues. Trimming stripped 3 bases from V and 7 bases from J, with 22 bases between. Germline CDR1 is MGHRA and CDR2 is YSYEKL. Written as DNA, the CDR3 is TGCGCCAGCAGCCACTCGAGTGGGACTGGGGTTAGGGAGCAGTACTTC. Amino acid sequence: CASSHSSGTGVREQYF.

In DNA form, the CDR3 reads TGTGCCAGCAGTTACACGGGGAACTACGAGCAGTACTTC. Its translation: CASSYTGNYEQYF. V gene TRBV6-5 combines with J gene TRBJ2-7; the D gene is possibly TRBD2 (5 bases). V was pared by 2 bases and J by 3 bases, with 8 bases between. This CDR3 spans 13 amino acids. From germline, CDR1 is MNHEY and CDR2 SVGAGI.

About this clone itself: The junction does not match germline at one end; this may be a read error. CDR3: CSSSDYGYTF. The CDR3 bases are TGCAGTTCTAGCGACTATGGCTACACCTTC. The chain is built from TRBV20-1 and TRBJ1-2; D is ambiguous. Per germline, CDR1 DFQATT and CDR2 SNEGSKA (reference sequence). The CDR3 is 10 residues long.

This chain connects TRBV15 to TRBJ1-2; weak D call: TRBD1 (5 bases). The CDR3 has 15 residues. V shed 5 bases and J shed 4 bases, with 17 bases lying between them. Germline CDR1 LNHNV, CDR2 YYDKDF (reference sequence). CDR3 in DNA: TGTGCCACCAGCCTAGGATTATTAGGGGCCTATGGCTACACCTTC. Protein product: CATSLGLLGAYGYTF.

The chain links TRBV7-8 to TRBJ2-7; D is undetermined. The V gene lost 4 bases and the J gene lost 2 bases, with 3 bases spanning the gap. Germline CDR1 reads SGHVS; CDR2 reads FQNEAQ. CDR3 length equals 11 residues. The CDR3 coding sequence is TGTGCCAGCAGCTCCGCCTACGAGCAGTACTTC. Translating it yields CASSSAYEQYF.